These T cell receptor beta chains were read from a single sample in a study of T-cell memory formation after mild COVID-19. In TCRdb, the 5' RACE reads were re-called with MiXCR into one record per CDR3 protein. The table records about 440,000 distinct CDR3 sequences, roughly 20% of them present only once. Sample: PBMCs or a T cell subset sorted from them (not recorded which). These receptor sequences come from an adult woman who had mild COVID-19 (a few samples of this study predate the infection). Cell type and time point are not known. The CDR3 runs from the conserved cysteine through the conserved F or W. The order of the fields is V gene, J gene, D gene, clone size, CDR3 protein, CDR3 DNA. D genes are given only for firm matches. The size field is filled for only some rows; it gives once, few, many or a size class.

TRBV7-2,TRBJ1-5,-,-,CASSLKGPYQPQHF,TGTGCCAGCAGCCTCAAGGGGCCTTATCAGCCCCAGCATTTT
TRBV12-3/TRBV12-4,TRBJ2-5,-,few,CASSLITGRETQYF,TGTGCCAGCAGTTTAATTACAGGGAGAGAGACCCAGTACTTC
TRBV11-1,TRBJ2-1,TRBD1,-,CASSWGQGLNNEQFF,TGTGCCAGCAGCTGGGGACAGGGGCTAAACAATGAGCAGTTCTTC
TRBV19,TRBJ1-6,-,few,CAPVIGKASPLHF,TGTGCCCCCGTGATCGGGAAGGCGTCACCCCTCCACTTT
TRBV24-1,TRBJ2-2,-,-,CAITESGTGELFF,TGTGCCATCACAGAGAGTGGGACCGGGGAGCTGTTTTTT
TRBV28,TRBJ1-1,-,-,CASSFRAREAFF,TGTGCCAGCAGTTTTCGGGCTCGGGAAGCTTTCTTT
TRBV20-1,TRBJ2-6,TRBD2,few,CSAPGLAGSSSGANVLTF,TGCAGTGCCCCGGGACTAGCGGGGTCGAGCTCTGGGGCCAACGTCCTGACTTTC
TRBV29-1,TRBJ2-1,-,-,CSVHADLGPREQFF,TGCAGCGTACATGCTGACCTAGGACCCCGCGAGCAGTTCTTC
TRBV7-9,TRBJ1-2,-,-,CASSLATEYYTF,TGTGCCAGCAGCTTAGCGACCGAGTACTACACCTTC
TRBV20-1,TRBJ2-7,TRBD2,-,CSARGLAGDYEQYF,TGCAGTGCTAGAGGACTAGCGGGAGACTACGAGCAGTACTTC
TRBV7-6,TRBJ1-3,-,-,CASSLGGPGNTIYF,TGTGCCAGCAGCTTAGGGGGCCCTGGAAACACCATATATTTT
TRBV7-3,TRBJ2-2,-,few,CASSLRGEDTGELFF,TGTGCCAGCAGCTTAAGGGGGGAAGACACCGGGGAGCTGTTTTTT
TRBV5-5,TRBJ2-4,TRBD2,-,CASSLEAGMDIQYF,TGTGCCAGCAGCTTGGAAGCGGGAATGGACATTCAGTACTTC
TRBV6-5,TRBJ1-2,TRBD1,few,CASSEGMTGNYGYTF,TGTGCCAGCAGTGAAGGCATGACAGGGAACTATGGCTACACCTTC
TRBV2,TRBJ2-5,-,-,CASTARRGRETQYF,TGTGCCAGCACCGCCAGGCGGGGCCGAGAGACCCAGTACTTC
TRBV20-1,TRBJ2-5,-,few,CSAASVRDAGRIQETQYF,TGCAGTGCTGCTTCCGTCCGGGACGCAGGAAGGATCCAAGAGACCCAGTACTTC
TRBV6-2/TRBV6-3,TRBJ2-5,-,-,CASSYGKTQYF,TGTGCCAGCAGTTACGGCAAGACCCAGTACTTC
TRBV24-1,TRBJ1-2,-,few,CATSRGYGYTF,TGTGCCACCAGTAGGGGGTATGGCTACACCTTC
TRBV24-1,TRBJ2-3,-,few,CATRQGGTDTQYF,TGTGCCACCAGGCAGGGTGGAACAGATACGCAGTATTTT
TRBV7-3,TRBJ2-1,TRBD2,-,CASSLGTSQNEQFF,TGTGCCAGCAGCCTCGGGACTAGCCAAAATGAGCAGTTCTTC
TRBV5-1,TRBJ2-5,TRBD1,few,CASSPGQGGYQETQYF,TGCGCCAGCAGCCCGGGACAGGGGGGGTACCAAGAGACCCAGTACTTC
TRBV7-2,TRBJ1-1,-,few,CASSLGGGRVRTEAFF,TGTGCCAGCAGCTTAGGAGGGGGTCGGGTCCGCACTGAAGCTTTCTTT
TRBV4-1,TRBJ2-3,TRBD1,few,CASSHLPERTGVDTQYF,TGCGCCAGCAGCCATCTCCCGGAGCGGACAGGGGTCGATACGCAGTATTTT
TRBV27,TRBJ1-1,TRBD1,-,CASSLEGAHTEAFF,TGTGCCAGCAGTTTGGAGGGGGCGCATACTGAAGCTTTCTTT
TRBV5-1,TRBJ1-1,TRBD1,-,CASSTGQGAWTEAFF,TGCGCCAGCAGCACGGGACAGGGGGCATGGACTGAAGCTTTCTTT
TRBV20-1,TRBJ1-2,-,few,CSARHWGEYGYTF,TGCAGTGCTCGCCACTGGGGGGAGTATGGCTACACCTTC
TRBV5-1,TRBJ2-1,-,few,CASSLGGAQERFF,TGCGCCAGCAGCTTGGGGGGCGCACAAGAACGGTTCTTC
TRBV20-1,TRBJ2-5,-,few,CSARASPGAGETQYF,TGCAGTGCTAGAGCCTCCCCGGGGGCCGGGGAGACCCAGTACTTC
TRBV29-1,TRBJ2-7,TRBD1,-,CSVEKTGKGYEQYF,TGCAGCGTTGAAAAGACAGGGAAAGGCTACGAGCAGTACTTC
TRBV10-2,TRBJ2-2,-,few,CASSESWGTGELFF,TGCGCCAGCAGTGAGTCATGGGGCACCGGGGAGCTGTTTTTT
TRBV9,TRBJ2-1,-,-,CASSVGVGSSYNEQFF,TGTGCCAGCAGCGTAGGAGTAGGGAGTTCCTACAATGAGCAGTTCTTC
TRBV9,TRBJ2-7,-,-,CASSPRVGDEQYF,TGTGCCAGCAGCCCGAGGGTAGGCGACGAGCAGTACTTC
TRBV7-6,TRBJ1-1,-,once,CASSLYSSSRAFF,TGTGCCAGCAGCTTATATAGCTCATCGAGAGCTTTCTTT
TRBV7-2,TRBJ1-1,-,-,CASSLGLQGRGKAFF,TGTGCCAGCAGCTTAGGTTTGCAGGGGAGAGGGAAAGCTTTCTTT
TRBV18,TRBJ2-3,TRBD2,few,CASSPGPSGGADTQYF,TGTGCCAGCTCACCAGGCCCTAGCGGGGGGGCAGATACGCAGTATTTT
TRBV6-6,TRBJ1-6,-,few,CASSYSQQIYNSPLHF,TGTGCCAGCAGTTATTCCCAACAGATCTATAATTCACCCCTCCACTTT
TRBV6-2/TRBV6-3,TRBJ2-5,TRBD1,-,CATDSTGQETQYF,TGTGCCACTGACTCGACAGGGCAGGAGACCCAGTACTTC
TRBV20-1,TRBJ2-6,TRBD2,-,CSARDSRLAGGSGANVLTF,TGCAGTGCTAGAGATAGCCGACTAGCGGGAGGCTCTGGGGCCAACGTCCTGACTTTC
TRBV9,TRBJ2-1,-,-,CASSVGDNNEQFF,TGTGCCAGCAGCGTAGGGGATAACAATGAGCAGTTCTTC
TRBV3-1,TRBJ2-2,TRBD1,few,CASSWRTGGSGELFF,TGTGCCAGCAGCTGGAGGACAGGGGGCAGCGGGGAGCTGTTTTTT